Presented here are 26 T cell receptor beta chains from one specimen sequenced in a study of blood T cell repertoires in COVID-19. Sequencing used immunoSEQ multiplex PCR; TCRdb keeps in-frame clones, though not all of them. The sample lists about 100,000 clones, just under 85% occurring once. Sequencing was carried out using peripheral blood. These receptors were obtained from a man over 45 with active or convalescent COVID-19.

V gene TRBV6-5 combines with J gene TRBJ2-1; tentative D call: TRBD2 (6 bases). CDR1 and CDR2 (germline): MNHEY, SVGAGI. Trimming left V 7 bases short and J 7 bases short, with 14 bases between. The CDR3 consists of 13 residues. This CDR3 is CASIPGAQNEQFF. The CDR3 DNA is TGTGCCAGCATCCCGGGAGCACAGAATGAGCAGTTCTTC.

This clone appeared a few times. The chain recombines TRBV5-1 with TRBJ2-5, with 7 bases lining up with TRBD1. Germline CDR1 reads SGHRS; CDR2 reads YFSETQ. This CDR3 spans 17 amino acids. Losses at the gene ends were 0 bases for V and 0 bases for J; bases not matched to a gene: 8. In nucleotides, the CDR3 is TGCGCCAGCAGCTTGGACCAAAGGGGGCCATACCAAGAGACCCAGTACTTC. Translating gives CASSLDQRGPYQETQYF.

The chain couples TRBV7-9 to TRBJ2-5, with 14 bases that match TRBD2. This CDR3 region has 14 residues. Germline V gives CDR1 SEHNR, CDR2 FQNEAQ (reference sequence). V gave up 8 bases and J gave up 5 bases; unmatched junction bases: 4. Written as DNA, the CDR3 is TGTGCCAGCGGCCGACTAGCGGGAGGGGAGACCCAGTACTTC. Protein: CASGRLAGGETQYF.

The chain combines TRBV30 with TRBJ1-5, with D possibly matching TRBD1 (5 bases). The germline gives CDR1 GTSNPN, CDR2 SVGIG (reference sequence). The CDR3 contains 13 residues. The V gene lost 4 bases and the J gene lost 6 bases, with 13 bases spanning the gap. DNA for the CDR3: TGTGCCTGGAATGTCGGGGGAAGTCAGCCCCAGCATTTT. Protein: CAWNVGGSQPQHF.

This sequence joins TRBV18 and TRBJ1-1; 9 nucleotides align to TRBD1. Looked up from germline, CDR1 is KGHSH and CDR2 is LQKENI. The V gene end was trimmed by 5 bases and the J gene end by 3 bases; junction bases not matched to a gene: 7. The CDR3 is 15 residues long. The CDR3 loop reads CASSERTGAYTEAFF. Written as DNA, the CDR3 is TGTGCCAGCTCAGAGAGGACAGGGGCCTACACTGAAGCTTTCTTT.

The chain recombines TRBV7-2 with TRBJ1-2, with 9 bases that match TRBD1. This CDR3 spans 13 amino acids. In germline, CDR1 is SGHTA, CDR2 FQGNSA. J was trimmed by 8 bases and V by 6 bases; bases with no gene match: 7. The CDR3 sequence: CASSWTGDGGYTF. CDR3 DNA: TGTGCCAGCAGTTGGACAGGGGACGGGGGCTACACCTTC.

The chain uses TRBV28 and TRBJ2-7; possibly TRBD1 for D (5 bases). V was shortened by 10 bases and J by 2 bases, with 15 bases between the two germline ends. CDR1 is MDHEN, CDR2 SYDVKM, per germline. The CDR3 runs to 13 residues. In nucleotides, the CDR3 is TGTGCCACCTACCAAGGGGCTACCTACGAGCAGTACTTC. It encodes CATYQGATYEQYF.

This rearrangement joins TRBV5-1 to TRBJ2-1, with a tentative D call TRBD1 (5 bases). Germline CDR1 is SGHRS and CDR2 is YFSETQ. The germline V and J ends were trimmed by 0 bases and 2 bases, with 12 bases remaining between them. The CDR3 has 16 residues. CDR3 DNA: TGCGCCAGCAGCTTGGTGGCAGGGCAAGCCTACAATGAGCAGTTCTTC. Its protein is CASSLVAGQAYNEQFF.

This sequence joins TRBV10-3 and TRBJ2-7, with D possibly being TRBD1 (6 bases). This CDR3 has 14 residues. Per germline, CDR1 ENHRY and CDR2 SYGVKD. The V gene lost 6 bases and the J gene lost 6 bases, with 18 bases spanning the gap. The CDR3 DNA reads as TGTGCCATCAGAGAAACACTACAGGGTTCCGAGCAGTACTTC. Translated, it gives CAIRETLQGSEQYF.

The J gene is TRBJ1-1, the V gene TRBV6-5; no reliable D call. The CDR3 contains 11 residues. V was trimmed by 8 bases and J by 0 bases, leaving 4 bases between them. Germline CDR1 is MNHEY and CDR2 is SVGAGI. CDR3 in DNA: TGTGCCAGCCTATTGAACACTGAAGCTTTCTTT. Translated: CASLLNTEAFF.

This rearrangement joins TRBV11-3 to TRBJ2-2; perhaps TRBD1 as D (6 bases). Germline values: CDR1 SGHNT, CDR2 YENEEA. The V end was cut by 0 bases, the J end by 7 bases, with 15 bases between. The CDR3 runs to 16 residues. The CDR3 sequence is CASSLDPGRGVGELFF. CDR3 coding DNA: TGTGCCAGCAGCTTAGATCCGGGCAGGGGTGTCGGGGAGCTGTTTTTT.

A remark on this clone: A junction end diverges from the germline sequence, so it may reflect a read error. This CDR3 reads CASGDSGRSSEQYF. CDR3 nucleotides: TGCGCCAGCGGTGATAGCGGGAGGTCCTCCGAGCAGTACTTC. The genes are TRBV10-2 and TRBJ2-7, with 10 bases that match TRBD2. This CDR3 comprises 14 residues. Germline CDR1 WSHSY, CDR2 SAAADI.

V and J are TRBV6-5 and TRBJ2-7, with a weak D call TRBD2 (5 bases). Germline CDR1 is MNHEY and CDR2 is SVGAGI. V lost 4 bases and J lost 5, with 12 bases in between. CDR3 length equals 13 residues. The DNA of the CDR3 is TGTGCCAGCAGTTCGTCCGGAGGCCACGAGCAGTACTTC. It codes for CASSSSGGHEQYF.

The rearrangement uses TRBV5-5 and TRBJ1-2; possible D gene TRBD1, 5 bases. The germline V gene encodes CDR1 SGHKS and CDR2 YYEKEE (reference sequence). Trimming removed 5 bases from V and 4 bases from J, with 12 bases in between. This CDR3 region has 13 residues. Written as DNA, the CDR3 is TGTGCCAGCAGTTACGACAGTGTCTATGGCTACACCTTC. Its translation: CASSYDSVYGYTF. The variable domain in full, completed from reference TRBV5-5 and TRBJ1-2, reads DAGVTQSPTHLIKTRGQQVTLRCSPISGHKSVSWYQQVLGQGPQFIFQYYEKEERGRGNFPDRFSARQFPNYSSELNVNALLLGDSALYLCASSYDSVYGYTFGSGTRLTVV.

J is TRBJ1-2 and V is TRBV4-2; D remains unclear. V dropped 2 bases and J dropped 2 bases, with 12 bases sitting between them. The CDR3 contains 15 residues. CDR1 is LGHNA, CDR2 YNFKEQ, per germline. The CDR3 DNA follows: TGTGCCAGCAGCCAACGGAGTCAGTCAAACTATGGCTACACCTTC. Its translation is CASSQRSQSNYGYTF.

The CDR3 here is CASSPPFRSGLTGELFF. The CDR3 coding sequence is TGTGCCAGCAGCCCCCCCTTTAGGTCCGGACTGACCGGGGAGCTGTTTTTT. The genes are TRBV7-9 and TRBJ2-2; tentatively, D is TRBD2 (5 bases). V lost 5 bases and J 5 bases, leaving 21 bases between the germline ends. Germline values: CDR1 SEHNR, CDR2 FQNEAQ (reference sequence). The CDR3 runs to 17 residues.

The J gene is TRBJ1-2, the V gene TRBV19; D not resolved. CDR3 size: 14 residues. Trimming left V 6 bases short and J 8 bases short, with 19 bases between. Germline V gene data show CDR1 as LNHDA and CDR2 as SQIVND (reference sequence). In DNA, the CDR3 is TGTGCCAGTAGCAAAGACACTTCCCTCCTAGGCTACACCTTC. Translated: CASSKDTSLLGYTF.

This clone was observed a single time. The genes are TRBV27 and TRBJ2-1; D is unclear. The CDR3 length is 14 residues. Germline V gene data show CDR1 as MNHEY and CDR2 as SMNVEV (reference sequence). With 4 bases removed from V and 3 bases from J, the gap between germline ends came to 10 bases. The CDR3: CASSSPRRYNEQFF. In DNA form, the CDR3 reads TGTGCCAGCAGTTCGCCCAGGCGCTACAATGAGCAGTTCTTC.

V usage is TRBV12-3 or TRBV12-4 and J usage is TRBJ1-1; 10 bases fit TRBD1. V dropped 5 bases and J dropped 8; count of bases not matched to a gene: 5. CDR3 length: 13 residues. The CDR3 here is CASSPQGQGEAFF. The CDR3 nucleotides are TGTGCCAGCAGTCCCCAGGGACAGGGGGAAGCTTTCTTT.

Worth noting for this clone: A read error may account for a junction end that differs from germline. Other DNA sequences in this sample translate to the same CDR3. The rearrangement joins TRBV19 to TRBJ2-7; possible D gene TRBD2, 6 bases. This CDR3 spans 14 amino acids. Germline V gene sequence: CDR1 LNHDA, CDR2 SQIVND (reference sequence). Here the CDR3 DNA reads TGTGCCAGTAGTTCGTGGACTACCTCCTACGAACAGTACTTC. Amino acids: CASSSWTTSYEQYF.

The chain couples TRBV19 to TRBJ2-6, with 11 bases lining up with TRBD1. Looked up from germline, CDR1 is LNHDA and CDR2 is SQIVND (reference sequence). After removal of 5 bases from V and 0 bases from J, the junction contained 0 bases not matched to a gene. This CDR3 is 16 amino acids long. The chain's CDR3 is CASSGQGASGANVLTF. DNA for the CDR3: TGTGCCAGTAGTGGACAGGGGGCCTCTGGGGCCAACGTCCTGACTTTC.

This rearrangement joins TRBV19 to TRBJ1-5, with 7 bases fitting TRBD1. J gave up 0 bases and V 6 bases, and 8 bases lay outside the gene matches. This CDR3 region has 16 residues. Germline V CDR1 and CDR2: LNHDA, SQIVND (reference sequence). This CDR3 reads CASSTRTGDSNQPQHF. In DNA, the CDR3 is TGTGCCAGTAGCACCAGGACAGGCGATAGCAATCAGCCCCAGCATTTT.

This chain uses TRBV5-1 with TRBJ2-3; 13 bases match TRBD2. V shed 4 bases and J 2 bases; nucleotides not matched to a gene: 4. The CDR3 loop spans 16 amino acids. Germline V lookup: CDR1 SGHRS, CDR2 YFSETQ. CDR3 in DNA: TGCGCCAGCAGCCCGGGACTAGCGGGGAACACAGATACGCAGTATTTT. It yields the protein CASSPGLAGNTDTQYF.

This chain uses TRBV27 with TRBJ2-3, with D perhaps TRBD1 (5 bases). Germline CDR1 is MNHEY and CDR2 is SMNVEV (reference sequence). CDR3 size: 16 residues. Trimming stripped 5 bases from V and 2 bases from J, with 17 bases between. The CDR3 bases are TGTGCCAGCAGTCCGCTCAAGGCAGGGCCCACAGATACGCAGTATTTT. Protein product: CASSPLKAGPTDTQYF.

CDR3 coding DNA: TGTGCCAGCAGCCCGGGACAGGCCTCGGGGGAGCAGTACTTC. This sequence encodes CASSPGQASGEQYF. V gene TRBV7-8 combines with J gene TRBJ2-7; TRBD1 agrees at 8 bases. There are 14 residues in the CDR3. Per germline, CDR1 SGHVS and CDR2 FQNEAQ. With 5 bases clipped from V and 7 bases from J, the junction kept 10 bases outside the gene matches.

V usage is TRBV9 and J usage is TRBJ2-7, with 9 bases fitting TRBD1. The CDR3 runs 14 residues. CDR1 is SGDLS, CDR2 YYNGEE, per germline. V was pared by 5 bases and J by 6 bases, with 9 bases of the junction left unmatched. The CDR3 is CASRLRTGVVEQYF. The CDR3 DNA is TGTGCCAGCAGATTAAGGACAGGGGTGGTCGAGCAGTACTTC.